A selection of T cell receptor beta chains follows, all from one sample in a study of shared clonotypes between healthy human individuals. Only in-frame clones appear in the TCRdb table, and some are missing; sequencing was by immunoSEQ multiplex PCR. The repertoire holds some 2,400,000 clones, with almost 96% as singletons. The specimen sequenced was naive CD4+ T cells sorted from blood. These receptors all come from a man younger than 35 in good health. CDR3s include the opening cysteine and the closing phenylalanine or tryptophan. Fields, in order: J gene, D gene, V gene, clone size, CDR3 protein, CDR3 DNA. The D gene is left open where the match is weak. Clone size, where shown, is once, few, many, or a class for clones that have expanded.

J: TRBJ2-4
D: .
V: TRBV30
size: .
CDR3: CAWSVSRMNIQYF
DNA: TGTGCCTGGAGTGTAAGCAGGATGAACATTCAGTACTTC

J: TRBJ1-3
D: .
V: TRBV28
size: .
CDR3: CASSSQGRSGGNTIYF
DNA: TGTGCCAGCAGTTCTCAGGGGCGTTCAGGTGGAAACACCATATATTTT

J: TRBJ2-2
D: .
V: TRBV5-1
size: .
CDR3: CASSLDSINTGELFF
DNA: TGCGCCAGCAGCTTGGACAGCATTAACACCGGGGAGCTGTTTTTT

J: TRBJ2-1
D: .
V: TRBV1
size: .
CDR3: CTSKGDADHNEQFF
DNA: TGCACCAGCAAAGGTGACGCCGACCACAATGAGCAGTTCTTC

J: TRBJ2-2
D: TRBD2
V: TRBV28
size: .
CDR3: CASSFIGTSTGELFF
DNA: TGTGCCAGCAGTTTTATAGGGACTAGCACCGGGGAGCTGTTTTTT

J: TRBJ2-3
D: .
V: TRBV27
size: .
CDR3: CASSLSTPPDTQYF
DNA: TGTGCCAGCAGTTTATCGACCCCTCCAGATACGCAGTATTTT

J: TRBJ2-1
D: .
V: TRBV7-9
size: .
CDR3: CASSLGDTSSYNEQFF
DNA: TGTGCCAGCAGCTTAGGAGACACTAGCTCCTACAATGAGCAGTTCTTC

J: TRBJ2-5
D: TRBD2
V: TRBV2
size: .
CDR3: CASSATSGMGRETQYF
DNA: TGTGCCAGCAGTGCGACTAGCGGGATGGGGCGGGAGACCCAGTACTTC

J: TRBJ1-5
D: TRBD1
V: TRBV9
size: .
CDR3: CASSGTGGSNQPQHF
DNA: TGTGCCAGCAGCGGGACAGGGGGTAGCAATCAGCCCCAGCATTTT

J: TRBJ1-1
D: .
V: TRBV27
size: .
CDR3: CASSGSGRTEAFF
DNA: TGTGCCAGCAGTGGCAGCGGGAGGACTGAAGCTTTCTTT

J: TRBJ1-3
D: TRBD1
V: TRBV7-9
size: once
CDR3: CASSQTRGTLGNTIYF
DNA: TGTGCCAGCAGCCAAACCAGGGGGACGTTAGGAAACACCATATATTTT

J: TRBJ2-7
D: TRBD1
V: TRBV10-3
size: .
CDR3: CATEGQDSYEQYF
DNA: TGTGCCACGGAGGGACAGGATTCCTACGAGCAGTACTTC

J: TRBJ2-3
D: TRBD2
V: TRBV9
size: .
CDR3: CASTRLAGGSGDTQYF
DNA: TGTGCCAGCACCCGACTAGCGGGAGGATCTGGAGATACGCAGTATTTT

J: TRBJ2-3
D: TRBD2
V: TRBV30
size: .
CDR3: CAWSGGAGADTQYF
DNA: TGTGCCTGGAGTGGAGGAGCGGGGGCGGATACGCAGTATTTT

J: TRBJ2-2
D: .
V: TRBV12-2
size: .
CDR3: CASRPGSGARNTGELFF
DNA: TGTGCAAGTCGCCCGGGTAGCGGGGCGAGGAACACCGGGGAGCTGTTTTTT

J: TRBJ2-5
D: .
V: TRBV28
size: .
CDR3: CASRGAERETQYF
DNA: TGTGCCAGCCGTGGGGCGGAACGGGAGACCCAGTACTTC

J: TRBJ2-2
D: .
V: TRBV7-8
size: once
CDR3: CASSKATGELFF
DNA: TGTGCCAGCAGCAAAGCGACCGGGGAGCTGTTTTTT

J: TRBJ2-2
D: TRBD2
V: TRBV5-1
size: .
CDR3: CASSFSGKEVSRELFF
DNA: TGCGCCAGCAGCTTTAGCGGGAAGGAGGTCAGCCGGGAGCTGTTTTTT

J: TRBJ1-2
D: TRBD1
V: TRBV5-6
size: .
CDR3: CASSSDRGQYGYTF
DNA: TGTGCCAGCAGTTCGGACAGGGGGCAATATGGCTACACCTTC

J: TRBJ2-7
D: .
V: TRBV28
size: .
CDR3: CASSLPRTSYEQYF
DNA: TGTGCCAGCAGTTTACCTCGGACTTCCTACGAGCAGTACTTC

J: TRBJ2-7
D: TRBD1
V: TRBV30
size: .
CDR3: CAWSVRDRVSYEQYF
DNA: TGTGCCTGGAGTGTACGAGACAGGGTCTCCTACGAGCAGTACTTC

J: TRBJ2-5
D: TRBD2
V: TRBV7-9
size: .
CDR3: CASSLSWSGREETQYF
DNA: TGTGCCAGCAGCTTAAGCTGGAGCGGGAGAGAAGAGACCCAGTACTTC

J: TRBJ1-4
D: .
V: TRBV5-6
size: .
CDR3: CASSLGSKNEKLFF
DNA: TGTGCCAGCAGCTTGGGCAGCAAGAATGAAAAACTGTTTTTT

J: TRBJ2-7
D: .
V: TRBV7-2
size: .
CDR3: CASSLDGTDYDQYF
DNA: TGTGCCAGCAGCTTAGACGGTACAGATTACGATCAGTACTTC

J: TRBJ2-3
D: .
V: TRBV21-1
size: .
CDR3: CASSPWWYSTDTQYF
DNA: TGTGCCAGCAGCCCCTGGTGGTACAGTACAGATACGCAGTATTTT

J: TRBJ2-7
D: .
V: TRBV9
size: .
CDR3: CASSVAQGSREQYF
DNA: TGTGCCAGCAGCGTAGCACAGGGAAGTCGTGAGCAGTACTTC

J: TRBJ2-3
D: TRBD2
V: TRBV14
size: once
CDR3: CASSLREGKADTQYF
DNA: TGTGCCAGCAGCCTCAGGGAGGGGAAGGCGGATACGCAGTATTTT

J: TRBJ1-1
D: TRBD1
V: TRBV5-1
size: .
CDR3: CASSWGDRRNTEAFF
DNA: TGCGCCAGCAGCTGGGGGGACAGAAGAAACACTGAAGCTTTCTTT

J: TRBJ1-2
D: .
V: TRBV21-1
size: few
CDR3: CASSKGAGINGYTF
DNA: TGTGCCAGCAGCAAAGGGGCAGGGATCAATGGCTACACCTTC

J: TRBJ1-3
D: .
V: TRBV30
size: .
CDR3: CAWSVAGVGDTIYF
DNA: TGTGCCTGGAGTGTAGCTGGGGTTGGGGACACCATATATTTT